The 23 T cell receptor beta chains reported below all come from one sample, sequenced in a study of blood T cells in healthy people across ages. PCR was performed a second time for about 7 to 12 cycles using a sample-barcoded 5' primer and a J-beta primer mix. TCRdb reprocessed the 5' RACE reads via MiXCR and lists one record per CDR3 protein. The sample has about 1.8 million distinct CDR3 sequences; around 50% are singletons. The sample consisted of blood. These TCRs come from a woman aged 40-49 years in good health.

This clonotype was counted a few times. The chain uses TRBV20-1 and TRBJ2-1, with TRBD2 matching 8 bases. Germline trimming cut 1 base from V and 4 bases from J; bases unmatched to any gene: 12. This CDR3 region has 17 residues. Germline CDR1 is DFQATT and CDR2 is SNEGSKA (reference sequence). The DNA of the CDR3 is TGCAGTGCTAGAGGGGGTAGCGGGGCGAGCGCTTACAATGAGCAGTTCTTC. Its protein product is CSARGGSGASAYNEQFF.

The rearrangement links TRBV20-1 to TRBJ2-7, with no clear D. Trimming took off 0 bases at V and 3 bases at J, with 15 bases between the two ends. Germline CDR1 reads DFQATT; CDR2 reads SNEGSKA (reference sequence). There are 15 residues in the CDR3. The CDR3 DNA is TGCAGTGCTAGAGATGTATCAGAGTGGCTCTACGAGCAGTACTTC. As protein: CSARDVSEWLYEQYF.

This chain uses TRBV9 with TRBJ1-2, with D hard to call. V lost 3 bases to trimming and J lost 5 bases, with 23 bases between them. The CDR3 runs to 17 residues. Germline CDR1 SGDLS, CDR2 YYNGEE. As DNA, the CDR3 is TGTGCCAGCAGCGGATCCCGAACCGGGCCCGCGGCATATGGCTACACCTTC. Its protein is CASSGSRTGPAAYGYTF.

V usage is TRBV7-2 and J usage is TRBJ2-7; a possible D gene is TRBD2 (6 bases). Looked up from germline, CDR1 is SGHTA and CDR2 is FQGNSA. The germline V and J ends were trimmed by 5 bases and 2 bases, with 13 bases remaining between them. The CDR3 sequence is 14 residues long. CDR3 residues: CASSRDWGPYEQYF. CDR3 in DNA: TGTGCCAGCAGCCGGGACTGGGGTCCCTACGAGCAGTACTTC.

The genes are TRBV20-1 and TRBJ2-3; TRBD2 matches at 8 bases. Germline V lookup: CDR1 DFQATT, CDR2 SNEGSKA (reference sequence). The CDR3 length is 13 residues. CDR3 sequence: CTGRGASTDTQYF. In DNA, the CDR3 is TGCACGGGGCGGGGGGCTAGCACAGATACGCAGTATTTT.

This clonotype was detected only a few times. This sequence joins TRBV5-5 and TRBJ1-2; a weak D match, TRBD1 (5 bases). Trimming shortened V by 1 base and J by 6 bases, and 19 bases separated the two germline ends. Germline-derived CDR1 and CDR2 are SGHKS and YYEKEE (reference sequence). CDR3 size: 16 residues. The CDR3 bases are TGTGCCAGCAGCTTGCGTGGGGGGGTTCGTTTCGATGGCTACACCTTC. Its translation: CASSLRGGVRFDGYTF.

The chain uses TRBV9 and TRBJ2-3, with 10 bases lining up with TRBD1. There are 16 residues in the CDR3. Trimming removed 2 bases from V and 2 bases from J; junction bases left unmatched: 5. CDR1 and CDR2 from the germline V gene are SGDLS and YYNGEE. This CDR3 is CASSVGDRGLTDTQYF. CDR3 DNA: TGTGCCAGCAGCGTCGGGGACAGGGGACTCACAGATACGCAGTATTTT.

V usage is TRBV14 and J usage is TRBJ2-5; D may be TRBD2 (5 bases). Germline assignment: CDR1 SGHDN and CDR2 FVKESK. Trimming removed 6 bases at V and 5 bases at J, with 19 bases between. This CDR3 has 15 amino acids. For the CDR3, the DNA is TGTGCCAGCAGTCTCCGACGGGGATTGGGCGAGACCCAGTACTTC. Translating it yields CASSLRRGLGETQYF. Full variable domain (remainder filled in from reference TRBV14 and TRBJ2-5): EAGVTQFPSHSVIEKGQTVTLRCDPISGHDNLYWYRRVMGKEIKFLLHFVKESKQDESGMPNNRFLAERTGGTYSTLKVQPAELEDSGVYFCASSLRRGLGETQYFGPGTRLLVL.

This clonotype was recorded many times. The CDR3 protein is CASSQETGYEQYF. The CDR3, as DNA: TGTGCCAGCAGCCAAGAGACAGGCTACGAGCAGTACTTC. The gene calls are TRBV3-1 and TRBJ2-7, with a possible D match to TRBD1 (6 bases). CDR3 length equals 13 residues. The V gene's germline CDR1 is LGHDT and CDR2 YNNKEL (reference sequence). The V gene lost 0 bases and the J gene lost 3 bases, with 6 bases spanning the gap.

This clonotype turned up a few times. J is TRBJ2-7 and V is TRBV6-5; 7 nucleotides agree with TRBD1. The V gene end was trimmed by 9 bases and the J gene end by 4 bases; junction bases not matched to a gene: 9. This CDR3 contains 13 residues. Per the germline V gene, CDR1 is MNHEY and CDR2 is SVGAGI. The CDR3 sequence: CASAGTEDYEQYF. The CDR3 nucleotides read TGTGCCAGTGCCGGGACAGAAGATTACGAGCAGTACTTC.

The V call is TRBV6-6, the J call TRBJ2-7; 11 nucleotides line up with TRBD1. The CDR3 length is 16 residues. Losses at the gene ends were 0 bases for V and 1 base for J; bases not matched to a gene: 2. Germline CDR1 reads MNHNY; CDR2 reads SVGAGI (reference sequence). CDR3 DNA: TGTGCCAGCAGTTACTCCGGACAGGGGGCATCCTACGAGCAGTACTTC. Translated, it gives CASSYSGQGASYEQYF.

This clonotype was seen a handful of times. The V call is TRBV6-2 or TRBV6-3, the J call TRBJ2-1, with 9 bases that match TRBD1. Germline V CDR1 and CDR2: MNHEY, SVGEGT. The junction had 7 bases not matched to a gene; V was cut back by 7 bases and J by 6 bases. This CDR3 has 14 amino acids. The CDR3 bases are TGTGCCAGCAATAGGGACAGGGTGGTCAATGAGCAGTTCTTC. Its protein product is CASNRDRVVNEQFF.

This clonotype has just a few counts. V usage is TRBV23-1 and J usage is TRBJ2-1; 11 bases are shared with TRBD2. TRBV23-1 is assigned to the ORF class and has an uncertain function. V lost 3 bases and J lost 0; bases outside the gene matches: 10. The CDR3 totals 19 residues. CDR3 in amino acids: CASSHETSGGYSSYNEQFF. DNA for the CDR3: TGCGCCAGCAGTCACGAAACTAGCGGGGGATACTCCTCCTACAATGAGCAGTTCTTC.

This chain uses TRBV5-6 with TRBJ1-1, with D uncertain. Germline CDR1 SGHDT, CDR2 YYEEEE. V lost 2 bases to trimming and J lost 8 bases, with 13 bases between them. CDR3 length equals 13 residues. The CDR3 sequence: CASSFPSVGEAFF. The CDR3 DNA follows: TGTGCCAGCAGCTTTCCTTCTGTGGGGGAAGCTTTCTTT.

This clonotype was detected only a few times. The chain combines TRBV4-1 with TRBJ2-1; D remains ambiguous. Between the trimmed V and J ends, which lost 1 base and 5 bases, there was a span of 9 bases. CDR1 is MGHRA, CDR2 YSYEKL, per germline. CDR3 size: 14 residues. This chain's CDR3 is CASSQGLGDNEQFF. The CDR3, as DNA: TGCGCCAGCAGCCAAGGGCTAGGTGACAATGAGCAGTTCTTC.

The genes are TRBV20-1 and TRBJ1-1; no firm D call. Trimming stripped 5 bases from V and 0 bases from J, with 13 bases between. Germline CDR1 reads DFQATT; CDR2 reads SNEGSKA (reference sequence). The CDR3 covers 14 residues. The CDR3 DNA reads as TGCAGTGCTCTCCCGGGCCAGGTGAACACTGAAGCTTTCTTT. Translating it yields CSALPGQVNTEAFF.

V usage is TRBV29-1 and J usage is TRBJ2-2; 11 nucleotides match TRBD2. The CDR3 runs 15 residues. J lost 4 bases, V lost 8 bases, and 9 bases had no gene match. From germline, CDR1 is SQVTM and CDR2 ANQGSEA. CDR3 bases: TGCAGCCGTGGAGGGACTAGCGGACCCACCGGGGAGCTGTTTTTT. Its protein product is CSRGGTSGPTGELFF.

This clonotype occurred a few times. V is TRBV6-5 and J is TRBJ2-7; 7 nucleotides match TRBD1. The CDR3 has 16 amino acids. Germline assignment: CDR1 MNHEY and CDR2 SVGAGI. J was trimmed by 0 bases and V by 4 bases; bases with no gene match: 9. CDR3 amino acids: CASSWAPTGTSYEQYF. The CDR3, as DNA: TGTGCCAGCAGTTGGGCCCCGACAGGGACCTCCTACGAGCAGTACTTC.

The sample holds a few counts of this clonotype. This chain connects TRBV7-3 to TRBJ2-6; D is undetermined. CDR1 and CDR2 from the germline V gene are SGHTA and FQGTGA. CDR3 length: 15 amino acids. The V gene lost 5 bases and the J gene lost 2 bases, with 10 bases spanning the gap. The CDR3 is CASSQHRAGANVLTF. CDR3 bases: TGTGCCAGCAGCCAACATCGGGCTGGGGCCAACGTCCTGACTTTC.

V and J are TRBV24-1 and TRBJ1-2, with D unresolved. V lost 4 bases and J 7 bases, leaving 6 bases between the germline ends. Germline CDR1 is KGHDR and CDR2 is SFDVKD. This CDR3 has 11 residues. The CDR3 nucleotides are TGTGCCACCAGTGACTATTCTGGCTACACCTTC. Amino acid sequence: CATSDYSGYTF.

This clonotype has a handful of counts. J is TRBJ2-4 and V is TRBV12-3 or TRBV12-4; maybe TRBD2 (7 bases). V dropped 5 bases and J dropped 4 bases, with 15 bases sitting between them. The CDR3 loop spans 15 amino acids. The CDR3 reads CASSPPGGLKNIQYF. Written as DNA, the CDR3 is TGTGCCAGCAGTCCGCCGGGGGGCCTTAAAAACATTCAGTACTTC.

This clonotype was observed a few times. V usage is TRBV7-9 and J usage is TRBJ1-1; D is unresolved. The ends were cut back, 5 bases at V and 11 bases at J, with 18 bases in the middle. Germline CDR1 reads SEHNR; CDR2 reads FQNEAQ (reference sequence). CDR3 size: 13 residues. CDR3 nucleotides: TGTGCCAGCAGCCAGATGGAGAGGTCCGGGGCTTTCTTT. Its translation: CASSQMERSGAFF.

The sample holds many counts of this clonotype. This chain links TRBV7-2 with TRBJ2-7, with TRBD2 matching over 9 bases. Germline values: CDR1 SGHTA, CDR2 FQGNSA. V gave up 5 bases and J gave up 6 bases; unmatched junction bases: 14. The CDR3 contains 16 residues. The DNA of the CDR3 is TGTGCCAGCAGCCCACTGGGCGATAGCGGGGGTTTCGAGCAGTACTTC. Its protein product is CASSPLGDSGGFEQYF.